The present TCR beta chain was sequenced within a study of blood T cell repertoires in COVID-19. The wider study: COVID-19 samples from acute and convalescent phases originated in the United States, Italy and Spain. From T cells, B-cell-depleted T cells, or PBMCs came the material, which was cDNA or gDNA.

Generated by immunoSEQ multiplex PCR, the TCRdb table keeps only in-frame clones and is missing some. Among over 150,000 clones listed, about 80% were seen once. The germline V gene has CDR1 SGDLS and CDR2 YYNGEE. The CDR3 runs 16 residues. V shed 4 bases and J 4 bases; nucleotides not matched to a gene: 6. Specimen: peripheral blood. This chain joins TRBV9 and TRBJ2-2; the match to TRBD2 covers 11 bases. This TCR was recovered from a human donor with acute or convalescent COVID-19. The donor label of this sample is uncertain. CDR3 coding DNA: TGTGCCAGCAGCACCCTAGCGGGAGGCGGCACCGGGGAGCTGTTTTTT. Protein: CASSTLAGGGTGELFF.